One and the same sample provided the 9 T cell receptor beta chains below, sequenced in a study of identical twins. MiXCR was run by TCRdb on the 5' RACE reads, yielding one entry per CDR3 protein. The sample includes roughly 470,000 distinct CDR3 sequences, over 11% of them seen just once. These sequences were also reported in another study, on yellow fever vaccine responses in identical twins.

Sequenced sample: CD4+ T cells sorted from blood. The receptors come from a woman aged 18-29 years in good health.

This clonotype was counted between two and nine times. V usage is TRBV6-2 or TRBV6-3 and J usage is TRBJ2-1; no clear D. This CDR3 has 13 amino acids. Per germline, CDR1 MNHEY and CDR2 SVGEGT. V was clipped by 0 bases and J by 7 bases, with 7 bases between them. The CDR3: CASSYSGVNEQFF. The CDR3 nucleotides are TGTGCCAGCAGTTACTCAGGAGTGAATGAGCAGTTCTTC.

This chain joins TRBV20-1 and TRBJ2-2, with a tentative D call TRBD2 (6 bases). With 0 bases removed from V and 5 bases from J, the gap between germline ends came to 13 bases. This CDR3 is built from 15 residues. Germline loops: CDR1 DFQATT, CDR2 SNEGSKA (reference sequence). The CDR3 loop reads CSARDSGDTTGELFF. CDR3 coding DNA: TGCAGTGCTAGAGATTCGGGGGATACTACCGGGGAGCTGTTTTTT.

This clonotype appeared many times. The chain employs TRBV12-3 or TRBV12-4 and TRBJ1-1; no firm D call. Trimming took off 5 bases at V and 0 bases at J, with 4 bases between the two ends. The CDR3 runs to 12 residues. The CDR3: CASSRLNTEAFF. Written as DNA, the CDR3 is TGTGCCAGCAGTCGCTTGAACACTGAAGCTTTCTTT.

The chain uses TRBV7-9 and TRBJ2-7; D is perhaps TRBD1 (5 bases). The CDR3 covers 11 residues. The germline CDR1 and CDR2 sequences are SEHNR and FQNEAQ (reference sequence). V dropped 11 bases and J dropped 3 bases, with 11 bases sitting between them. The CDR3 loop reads CAGGQNYEQYF. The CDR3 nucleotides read TGTGCCGGCGGACAAAACTACGAGCAGTACTTC.

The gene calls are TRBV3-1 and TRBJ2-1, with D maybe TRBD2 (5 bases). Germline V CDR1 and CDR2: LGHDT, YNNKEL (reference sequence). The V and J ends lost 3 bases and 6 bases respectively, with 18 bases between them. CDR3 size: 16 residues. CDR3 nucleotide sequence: TGTGCCAGCAGCCACCCAACCCTAGCTTGGGTCAATGAGCAGTTCTTC. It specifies CASSHPTLAWVNEQFF.

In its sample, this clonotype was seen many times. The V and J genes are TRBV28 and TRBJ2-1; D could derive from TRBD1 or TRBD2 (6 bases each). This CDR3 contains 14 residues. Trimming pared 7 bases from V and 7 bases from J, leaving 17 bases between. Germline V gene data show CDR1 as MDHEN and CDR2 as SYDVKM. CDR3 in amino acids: CASIPGAGGNEQFF. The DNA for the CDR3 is TGTGCCAGCATTCCGGGGGCCGGTGGGAATGAGCAGTTCTTC.

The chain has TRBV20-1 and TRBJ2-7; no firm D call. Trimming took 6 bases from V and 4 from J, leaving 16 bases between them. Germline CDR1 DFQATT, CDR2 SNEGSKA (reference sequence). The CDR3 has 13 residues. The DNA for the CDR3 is TGCAGTGCGGCCCCTGTGGCTAGATACGAGCAGTACTTC. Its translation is CSAAPVARYEQYF.

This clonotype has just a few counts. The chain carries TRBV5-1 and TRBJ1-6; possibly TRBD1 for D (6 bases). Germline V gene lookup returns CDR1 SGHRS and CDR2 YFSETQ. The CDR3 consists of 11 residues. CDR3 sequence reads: CGGQPNSPLHF. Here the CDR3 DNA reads TGCGGCGGACAGCCAAATTCACCCCTCCACTTT.

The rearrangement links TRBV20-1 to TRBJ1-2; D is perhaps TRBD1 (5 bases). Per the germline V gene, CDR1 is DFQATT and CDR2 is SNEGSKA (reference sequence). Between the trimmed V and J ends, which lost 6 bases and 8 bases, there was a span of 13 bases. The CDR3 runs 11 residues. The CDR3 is CSAWDRQGYTF. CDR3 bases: TGCAGTGCGTGGGACCGCCAGGGCTACACCTTC.